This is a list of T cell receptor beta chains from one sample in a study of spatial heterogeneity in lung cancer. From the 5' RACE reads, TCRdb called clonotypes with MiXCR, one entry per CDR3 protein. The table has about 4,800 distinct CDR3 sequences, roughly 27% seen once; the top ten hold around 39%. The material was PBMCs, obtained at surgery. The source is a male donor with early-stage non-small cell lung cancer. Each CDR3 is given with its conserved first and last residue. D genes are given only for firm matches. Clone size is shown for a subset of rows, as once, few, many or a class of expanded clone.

CDR3 protein: CASSQGIVYGYTF
CDR3 DNA: TGTGCCAGCAGCCAGGGGATCGTCTATGGCTACACCTTC
V gene: TRBV6-6
D gene: NA
J gene: TRBJ1-2
clone size: medium-sized

CDR3 protein: CASSIDGTSGASYNEQFF
CDR3 DNA: TGTGCCAGTAGTATAGATGGCACTAGCGGGGCATCCTACAATGAGCAGTTCTTC
V gene: TRBV19
D gene: TRBD2
J gene: TRBJ2-1
clone size: medium-sized

CDR3 protein: CASSQVPGQGDNEQFF
CDR3 DNA: TGTGCCAGCAGCCAAGTGCCGGGACAGGGTGACAATGAGCAGTTCTTC
V gene: TRBV14
D gene: TRBD1
J gene: TRBJ2-1
clone size: NA

CDR3 protein: CAISPGTGNVSPLHF
CDR3 DNA: TGTGCCATCAGTCCCGGGACAGGGAACGTTTCACCCCTCCACTTT
V gene: TRBV10-3
D gene: TRBD1
J gene: TRBJ1-6
clone size: NA

CDR3 protein: CASSSDRAEGFNEKLFF
CDR3 DNA: TGTGCCAGTAGTTCTGACAGGGCCGAGGGATTTAATGAAAAACTGTTTTTT
V gene: TRBV19
D gene: TRBD1
J gene: TRBJ1-4
clone size: few

CDR3 protein: CAWRDFRDREQFF
CDR3 DNA: TGTGCCTGGAGGGACTTCCGGGACAGAGAGCAGTTCTTC
V gene: TRBV30
D gene: TRBD1
J gene: TRBJ2-1
clone size: medium-sized

CDR3 protein: CASKGPRFKNIQYF
CDR3 DNA: TGTGCCAGCAAGGGCCCCCGTTTCAAAAACATTCAGTACTTC
V gene: TRBV2
D gene: NA
J gene: TRBJ2-4
clone size: many

CDR3 protein: CASSQGLARTYNEQFF
CDR3 DNA: TGCGCCAGCAGCCAAGGACTAGCGAGGACCTACAATGAGCAGTTCTTC
V gene: TRBV4-1
D gene: TRBD2
J gene: TRBJ2-1
clone size: NA

CDR3 protein: CASREASGRVGGSYEQYF
CDR3 DNA: TGTGCCAGCAGGGAAGCTAGCGGGAGGGTCGGTGGCTCCTACGAGCAGTACTTC
V gene: TRBV2
D gene: TRBD2
J gene: TRBJ2-7
clone size: NA

CDR3 protein: CASSIVRTGAEAFF
CDR3 DNA: TGTGCCAGTAGTATAGTGAGGACAGGGGCTGAAGCTTTCTTT
V gene: TRBV19
D gene: TRBD1
J gene: TRBJ1-1
clone size: NA

CDR3 protein: CSVEDQRGGETQYF
CDR3 DNA: TGCAGCGTTGAAGATCAAAGGGGCGGCGAGACCCAGTACTTC
V gene: TRBV29-1
D gene: NA
J gene: TRBJ2-5
clone size: medium-sized

CDR3 protein: CATREANTEAFF
CDR3 DNA: TGTGCCACCAGGGAGGCGAACACTGAAGCTTTCTTT
V gene: TRBV10-3
D gene: NA
J gene: TRBJ1-1
clone size: many

CDR3 protein: CSAREGLSYNSPLHF
CDR3 DNA: TGCAGTGCTAGGGAGGGGCTCTCCTATAATTCACCCCTCCACTTT
V gene: TRBV20-1
D gene: NA
J gene: TRBJ1-6
clone size: NA

CDR3 protein: CASSGTRATEAFF
CDR3 DNA: TGCGCCAGCAGTGGGACCCGAGCCACTGAAGCTTTCTTT
V gene: TRBV10-2
D gene: NA
J gene: TRBJ1-1
clone size: NA

CDR3 protein: CAFQQNGANEKLFF
CDR3 DNA: TGTGCCTTTCAGCAGAACGGAGCTAATGAAAAACTGTTTTTT
V gene: TRBV30
D gene: NA
J gene: TRBJ1-4
clone size: NA

CDR3 protein: CASSLSRSYEQYF
CDR3 DNA: TGTGCCAGCAGCTTGAGTCGCTCCTACGAGCAGTACTTC
V gene: TRBV5-4
D gene: NA
J gene: TRBJ2-7
clone size: NA

CDR3 protein: CASSWGYEQYF
CDR3 DNA: TGTGCCAGCAGCTGGGGCTACGAGCAGTACTTC
V gene: TRBV11-2
D gene: NA
J gene: TRBJ2-7
clone size: NA

CDR3 protein: CASSHTIGTDTSEQFF
CDR3 DNA: TGTGCCAGCAGCCACACTATCGGGACAGATACCTCTGAGCAGTTCTTC
V gene: TRBV3-1
D gene: TRBD1
J gene: TRBJ2-1
clone size: NA

CDR3 protein: CSAGFRIETQYF
CDR3 DNA: TGCAGTGCGGGGTTTAGAATTGAGACCCAGTACTTC
V gene: TRBV20-1
D gene: NA
J gene: TRBJ2-5
clone size: medium-sized

CDR3 protein: CASSAGPGANVLTF
CDR3 DNA: TGTGCCAGCAGTGCAGGGCCTGGGGCCAACGTCCTGACTTTC
V gene: TRBV6-1
D gene: NA
J gene: TRBJ2-6
clone size: many

CDR3 protein: CASSLGGFSPESGEQYF
CDR3 DNA: TGCGCCAGCAGCTTGGGGGGATTTTCCCCGGAGAGTGGCGAGCAGTACTTC
V gene: TRBV5-1
D gene: NA
J gene: TRBJ2-7
clone size: medium-sized

CDR3 protein: CASSLGGISQHF
CDR3 DNA: TGTGCCAGCAGTTTAGGGGGAATCTCCCAGCATTTT
V gene: TRBV12-3/TRBV12-4
D gene: NA
J gene: TRBJ1-5
clone size: medium-sized

CDR3 protein: CSAPRGDEQFF
CDR3 DNA: TGCAGCGCCCCCCGGGGGGATGAGCAGTTCTTC
V gene: TRBV29-1
D gene: TRBD2
J gene: TRBJ2-1
clone size: many

CDR3 protein: CASSPAGEVKNIQYF
CDR3 DNA: TGTGCCAGCAGTCCTGCAGGGGAGGTCAAAAACATTCAGTACTTC
V gene: TRBV12-3/TRBV12-4
D gene: NA
J gene: TRBJ2-4
clone size: NA

CDR3 protein: CASSWAGPSYGYTF
CDR3 DNA: TGTGCCAGCAGTTGGGCAGGGCCGAGCTATGGCTACACCTTC
V gene: TRBV12-3/TRBV12-4
D gene: NA
J gene: TRBJ1-2
clone size: medium-sized

CDR3 protein: CASTFLSYEQYF
CDR3 DNA: TGTGCCAGCACGTTCCTATCCTACGAGCAGTACTTC
V gene: TRBV2
D gene: NA
J gene: TRBJ2-7
clone size: many

CDR3 protein: CASSLQRNEQFF
CDR3 DNA: TGTGCCAGCAGCTTACAGCGCAATGAGCAGTTCTTC
V gene: TRBV7-2
D gene: NA
J gene: TRBJ2-1
clone size: NA

CDR3 protein: CASSLGPSADTQYF
CDR3 DNA: TGTGCTAGCAGCTTGGGTCCCTCGGCAGATACGCAGTATTTT
V gene: TRBV7-7
D gene: NA
J gene: TRBJ2-3
clone size: NA

CDR3 protein: CSVGGSASGSRTDTQYF
CDR3 DNA: TGCAGCGTCGGGGGATCGGCTAGCGGGAGTCGCACAGATACGCAGTATTTT
V gene: TRBV29-1
D gene: TRBD2
J gene: TRBJ2-3
clone size: medium-sized

CDR3 protein: CASRSGNEQFF
CDR3 DNA: TGCGCCAGCAGGTCCGGTAATGAGCAGTTCTTC
V gene: TRBV5-1
D gene: NA
J gene: TRBJ2-1
clone size: few

CDR3 protein: CAWRRGAINEQFF
CDR3 DNA: TGTGCCTGGAGGCGGGGGGCAATCAATGAGCAGTTCTTC
V gene: TRBV30
D gene: TRBD2
J gene: TRBJ2-1
clone size: medium-sized

CDR3 protein: CASKFYIHRGQEANYGYTF
CDR3 DNA: TGTGCCAGCAAGTTCTACATTCACAGGGGGCAGGAGGCTAACTATGGCTACACCTTC
V gene: TRBV28
D gene: TRBD1
J gene: TRBJ1-2
clone size: medium-sized